The sequence of this TCR beta chain was determined in a study of CD4 T cells in relation to SARS-CoV-2 and coronaviruses. Overall study: Convalescent donors were aged about 20 to 72, with median around 40 years. Of the patients, 8 or 9 were male, 4 female, two Hispanic. Points from the study as a whole: Pre-pandemic and post-infection samples never came from the same donor.

Clones were read by immunoSEQ multiplex PCR, and TCRdb kept only the in-frame ones, dropping some. Of around 35,000 clones in the sample, approximately 85% were seen once. As regards this clone: What it binds is unknown.

Germline V gives CDR1 SGHNT, CDR2 YYREEE (reference sequence). The J segment lost 4 bases and the V segment lost 0 bases, leaving 12 bases of the junction unmatched. The length of the CDR3 is 17 residues. The TCR originated in an adult with COVID-19. The specimen sequenced was memory CD4+ T cells from PBMCs. The chain combines TRBV5-4 with TRBJ2-5, with 7 bases identical to TRBD2. The CDR3 DNA sequence: TGTGCCAGCAGCTTGGGTCCCAACGGGAGGATGGGAGAGACCCAGTACTTC. This translates into CASSLGPNGRMGETQYF.